Below are 32 T cell receptor beta chains sequenced from a single sample in a study of PD-1 blockade in classical Hodgkin lymphoma. The time point was: cycle 4 day 1 (C4D1), after six to seven weeks of nivolumab. Each of the patients experienced relapse following autologous stem cell transplantation, and their brentuximab vedotin exposure differed. TCRdb keeps only in-frame clones here, not all; method: immunoSEQ multiplex PCR. The sample lists approximately 45,000 clones; 60% to 70% were seen once. The source was peripheral blood mononuclear cells (PBMCs), collected before the fourth cycle of nivolumab. Receptors originate from a human donor with classical Hodgkin lymphoma.

This rearrangement joins TRBV29-1 to TRBJ1-1; 10 bases are a match to TRBD1. Germline loops: CDR1 SQVTM, CDR2 ANQGSEA. The CDR3 spans 13 residues. V lost 5 bases and J lost 4; bases outside the gene matches: 4. The chain's CDR3 is CSVLWTGGTEAFF. CDR3 nucleotide sequence: TGCAGCGTTCTATGGACAGGGGGCACTGAAGCTTTCTTT.

This sequence joins TRBV19 and TRBJ2-1; TRBD2 matches 10 bases. J lost 2 bases, V lost 3 bases, and 7 bases had no gene match. The CDR3 is 17 residues long. From germline, CDR1 is LNHDA and CDR2 SQIVND (reference sequence). CDR3 residues: CASSIGPLAGAYNEQFF. The DNA of the CDR3 is TGTGCCAGTAGTATCGGGCCCCTAGCGGGAGCCTACAATGAGCAGTTCTTC. The complete variable domain, with remaining parts taken from reference TRBV19 and TRBJ2-1, reads DGGITQSPKYLFRKEGQNVTLSCEQNLNHDAMYWYRQDPGQGLRLIYYSQIVNDFQKGDIAEGYSVSREKKESFPLTVTSAQKNPTAFYLCASSIGPLAGAYNEQFFGPGTRLTVL.

J is TRBJ2-4 and V is TRBV5-6; a weak D match, TRBD2 (5 bases). From germline, CDR1 is SGHDT and CDR2 YYEEEE. The germline V and J ends were trimmed by 2 bases and 2 bases, with 8 bases remaining between them. The CDR3 is 14 amino acids. This CDR3 reads CASSFTGTKNIQYF. The CDR3 DNA is TGTGCCAGCAGCTTCACCGGGACCAAAAACATTCAGTACTTC.

The rearrangement joins TRBV19 to TRBJ1-5; D is undetermined. Germline assignment: CDR1 LNHDA and CDR2 SQIVND (reference sequence). CDR3 length: 16 amino acids. Trimming stripped 2 bases from V and 3 bases from J, with 14 bases between. This chain's CDR3 is CASSIYAELDNQPQHF. CDR3 DNA sequence: TGTGCCAGTAGTATATATGCAGAGTTGGACAATCAGCCCCAGCATTTT.

This clone was observed at least ten times. The chain carries TRBV30 and TRBJ1-1; no clear D. Per the germline V gene, CDR1 is GTSNPN and CDR2 is SVGIG (reference sequence). Trimming shortened V by 4 bases and J by 0 bases, and 9 bases separated the two germline ends. The CDR3 consists of 13 residues. CDR3 loop: CAWTWEMNTEAFF. The CDR3 DNA reads TGTGCCTGGACGTGGGAAATGAACACTGAAGCTTTCTTT.

The rearrangement joins TRBV19 to TRBJ2-5; 11 bases line up with TRBD2. This CDR3 is 17 amino acids long. J gave up 4 bases and V 5 bases, and 12 bases lay outside the gene matches. Germline V gene lookup returns CDR1 LNHDA and CDR2 SQIVND (reference sequence). CDR3 sequence reads: CASSSAVAGGPGETQYF. In DNA form, the CDR3 reads TGTGCCAGTAGTTCGGCGGTAGCGGGAGGGCCAGGAGAGACCCAGTACTTC.

V gene TRBV28 combines with J gene TRBJ2-6; possibly TRBD1 for D (6 bases). Germline V CDR1 and CDR2: MDHEN, SYDVKM. This CDR3 has 17 residues. V lost 4 bases and J lost 4, with 17 bases in between. The CDR3 loop is CASSSRHTGSGANVLTF. The DNA of the CDR3 is TGTGCCAGCAGTTCCAGACACACAGGGTCGGGGGCCAACGTCCTGACTTTC.

This clone was picked up one time. V and J are TRBV2 and TRBJ1-3, with no clear D. CDR1 is SNHLY, CDR2 FYNNEI, per germline. The V end was cut by 6 bases, the J end by 5 bases, with 11 bases between. The CDR3 is 13 amino acids. The CDR3, as DNA: TGTGCCAGCAGCGCTGACTCCAGAAACACCATATATTTT. This gives the protein CASSADSRNTIYF.

The chain is built from TRBV18 and TRBJ1-1; tentative D call: TRBD1 (5 bases). The CDR3 covers 14 residues. CDR1 KGHSH and CDR2 LQKENI come from the germline V gene. V shed 3 bases and J shed 3 bases, with 11 bases lying between them. The CDR3, as DNA: TGTGCCAGCTCACCTCCAGGGTCTTACACTGAAGCTTTCTTT. This sequence encodes CASSPPGSYTEAFF.

The chain links TRBV11-1 to TRBJ2-3; no clear D gene. CDR1 SGHAT and CDR2 FQDESV come from the germline V gene (reference sequence). The germline V and J ends were trimmed by 5 bases and 4 bases, with 16 bases remaining between them. The CDR3 runs to 15 residues. The CDR3 coding sequence is TGTGCCAGCAGCCAATATCCGCCGGCCTCAGATACGCAGTATTTT. It is translated as CASSQYPPASDTQYF.

The table lists this clone with a count of one. J is TRBJ1-1 and V is TRBV19; the D gene is possibly TRBD1 (5 bases). Germline V gives CDR1 LNHDA, CDR2 SQIVND (reference sequence). CDR3 length equals 16 residues. Trimming left V 5 bases short and J 1 base short, with 17 bases between. This chain's CDR3 is CASSPGWAGRNTEAFF. CDR3 in DNA: TGTGCCAGTAGTCCCGGGTGGGCAGGGAGGAACACTGAAGCTTTCTTT.

The chain has TRBV25-1 and TRBJ2-7; no clear D gene. Per the germline V gene, CDR1 is MGHDK and CDR2 is SYGVNS. Trimming took off 8 bases at V and 3 bases at J, with 8 bases between the two ends. CDR3 size: 11 residues. The CDR3 sequence: CASGPFYEQYF. In DNA, the CDR3 is TGTGCCAGCGGGCCTTTCTACGAGCAGTACTTC.

The V call is TRBV6-5, the J call TRBJ2-5; tentative D call: TRBD2 (7 bases). The V gene's germline CDR1 is MNHEY and CDR2 SVGAGI. This CDR3 comprises 14 residues. V shed 3 bases and J shed 5 bases, with 13 bases lying between them. CDR3 nucleotides: TGTGCCAGCAGTTATTGGGGGGGCCGCGAGACCCAGTACTTC. Amino acid sequence: CASSYWGGRETQYF.

By share, this clone ranks as medium-sized. This chain links TRBV6-5 with TRBJ1-3; D gene unclear. V was shortened by 6 bases and J by 0 bases, with 6 bases between the two germline ends. Germline V gene lookup returns CDR1 MNHEY and CDR2 SVGAGI. This CDR3 comprises 13 residues. The CDR3 here is CASRDYSGNTIYF. The CDR3 coding sequence is TGTGCCAGCAGGGACTACTCTGGAAACACCATATATTTT.

This clone was found a few times. V is TRBV19 and J is TRBJ2-7, with 10 bases matching TRBD2. The junction had 8 bases not matched to a gene; V was cut back by 2 bases and J by 4 bases. The CDR3 consists of 16 residues. Germline V lookup: CDR1 LNHDA, CDR2 SQIVND (reference sequence). The CDR3 nucleotides are TGTGCCAGTAGTATAACCCTAGCGGGAGCTGGGTACGAGCAGTACTTC. Amino acids: CASSITLAGAGYEQYF.

This clone rates as medium-sized. The chain employs TRBV4-2 and TRBJ2-3; no definite D call. CDR1 and CDR2 (germline): LGHNA, YNFKEQ. V dropped 1 base and J dropped 3 bases, with 5 bases sitting between them. CDR3 length: 13 amino acids. CDR3 DNA sequence: TGTGCCAGCAGCCAAGTCGGGACAGATACGCAGTATTTT. It codes for CASSQVGTDTQYF.

The chain links TRBV18 to TRBJ1-1; D not certain. Per germline, CDR1 KGHSH and CDR2 LQKENI. The CDR3 totals 12 residues. Trimming stripped 3 bases from V and 3 bases from J, with 5 bases between. The CDR3 sequence: CASSPVYTEAFF. As DNA, the CDR3 is TGTGCCAGCTCACCGGTCTACACTGAAGCTTTCTTT.

This clone was seen more than once but under ten times. The rearrangement joins TRBV14 to TRBJ2-2; weak D call: TRBD2 (5 bases). Germline V gene lookup returns CDR1 SGHDN and CDR2 FVKESK. The V end was cut by 1 base, the J end by 7 bases, with 13 bases between. The CDR3 has 15 residues. The CDR3 region has the DNA TGTGCCAGCAGCCAAGGTCTGGGAGTGCTCGGGGAGCTGTTTTTT. Encoded protein: CASSQGLGVLGELFF. Based on the CDR3 plus reference TRBV14 and TRBJ2-2, the full variable domain is EAGVTQFPSHSVIEKGQTVTLRCDPISGHDNLYWYRRVMGKEIKFLLHFVKESKQDESGMPNNRFLAERTGGTYSTLKVQPAELEDSGVYFCASSQGLGVLGELFFGEGSRLTVL.

This clone occurred a few times. The rearrangement uses TRBV7-6 and TRBJ1-6; D unclear. This CDR3 contains 17 residues. CDR1 SGHVS and CDR2 FNYEAQ come from the germline V gene. Trimming removed 5 bases at V and 4 bases at J, with 18 bases between. The CDR3 region has the DNA TGTGCCAGCAGCACCGGCCTCGGAGGGTCATATAATTCACCCCTCCACTTT. This sequence encodes CASSTGLGGSYNSPLHF.

V is TRBV7-2 and J is TRBJ2-7; the match to TRBD1 covers 10 bases. Germline V gene sequence: CDR1 SGHTA, CDR2 FQGNSA. CDR3 length equals 14 residues. V shed 3 bases and J 4 bases; nucleotides not matched to a gene: 3. CDR3 amino acids: CASSFGQGVYEQYF. In nucleotides, the CDR3 is TGTGCCAGCAGCTTCGGACAGGGGGTTTACGAGCAGTACTTC.

This rearrangement joins TRBV19 to TRBJ2-1; D assignment may be TRBD1 or TRBD2 (5 bases each). Trimming took 5 bases from V and 5 from J, leaving 16 bases between them. Germline-derived CDR1 and CDR2 are LNHDA and SQIVND (reference sequence). The CDR3 is made up of 15 amino acids. The CDR3 DNA reads TGTGCCAGTAGTGTGGCCGGGACGGCTGACAATGAGCAGTTCTTC. Encoded protein: CASSVAGTADNEQFF.

The V and J genes are TRBV19 and TRBJ1-5; 8 nucleotides line up with TRBD1. Per germline, CDR1 LNHDA and CDR2 SQIVND (reference sequence). The CDR3 has 15 amino acids. The ends lost 7 bases at V and 1 base at J; junction bases unmatched: 6. CDR3 DNA sequence: TGTGCCAGTACCGTGGACAGGGTGAGCAATCAGCCCCAGCATTTT. This codes for CASTVDRVSNQPQHF.

In this sample, this clone turned up once. The DNA for the CDR3 is TGTGCCAGCAGCTTGCGGGGCGGGAGGACGAACGATGAGCAGTTCTTC. This gives the protein CASSLRGGRTNDEQFF. The chain combines TRBV7-6 with TRBJ2-1; 8 bases are a match to TRBD2. The V gene end was trimmed by 3 bases and the J gene end by 8 bases; junction bases not matched to a gene: 12. The CDR3 loop spans 16 amino acids. CDR1 is SGHVS, CDR2 FNYEAQ, per germline.

This clone was picked up a small number of times. CDR3: CASSREGFSTDTQYF. The CDR3 DNA reads TGCGCCAGCAGCAGGGAGGGGTTTAGCACAGATACGCAGTATTTT. The V call is TRBV4-1, the J call TRBJ2-3; TRBD2 matches at 7 bases. Trimming removed 5 bases from V and 0 bases from J; junction bases left unmatched: 5. This CDR3 has 15 amino acids. Germline V CDR1 and CDR2: MGHRA, YSYEKL.

In this sample, this clone turned up a few times. The CDR3 loop is CSVKQDQGPYEQYF. Here the CDR3 DNA reads TGCAGCGTTAAACAGGACCAGGGGCCCTACGAGCAGTACTTC. The genes are TRBV29-1 and TRBJ2-7, with a possible D match to TRBD1 (6 bases). This CDR3 is 14 amino acids long. The V end was cut by 5 bases, the J end by 2 bases, with 16 bases between. CDR1 SQVTM and CDR2 ANQGSEA come from the germline V gene.

The gene calls are TRBV18 and TRBJ2-7; the D is unclear. The CDR3 has 14 residues. V shed 1 base and J shed 1 base, with 8 bases lying between them. Germline V gene data show CDR1 as KGHSH and CDR2 as LQKENI. In DNA form, the CDR3 reads TGTGCCAGCTCACCACATCAAGGGTCCTACGAGCAGTACTTC. Its translation is CASSPHQGSYEQYF.

The count of this clone is one. This chain connects TRBV7-9 to TRBJ1-4, with D perhaps TRBD1 (6 bases). The CDR3 has 14 amino acids. Germline-derived CDR1 and CDR2 are SEHNR and FQNEAQ (reference sequence). With 6 bases removed from V and 6 bases from J, the gap between germline ends came to 14 bases. This CDR3 is CASSLDSGDEKLFF. The DNA of the CDR3 is TGTGCCAGCAGTTTGGACAGCGGCGATGAAAAACTGTTTTTT.

The chain joins TRBV11-3 to TRBJ2-2; 8 nucleotides line up with TRBD1. V was pared by 5 bases and J by 1 base, with 9 bases of the junction left unmatched. The CDR3 is made up of 17 amino acids. In germline, CDR1 is SGHNT, CDR2 YENEEA. The CDR3: CASSPYAGTGNTGELFF. The CDR3 coding sequence is TGTGCCAGCAGCCCGTACGCCGGGACAGGGAACACCGGGGAGCTGTTTTTT.

This clone was seen a single time. The V and J genes are TRBV19 and TRBJ2-7; TRBD2 matches 8 bases. V shed 6 bases and J 1 base; nucleotides not matched to a gene: 11. The V gene's germline CDR1 is LNHDA and CDR2 SQIVND (reference sequence). CDR3 size: 16 residues. The CDR3 nucleotides are TGTGCCAGTAGCCTCCGGAGCGGGAGAACGTCCTACGAGCAGTACTTC. This gives the protein CASSLRSGRTSYEQYF.

The sample holds many counts of this clone. V and J are TRBV6-1 and TRBJ1-5, with a possible D match to TRBD1 (6 bases). CDR3 length equals 15 residues. Trimming took off 6 bases at V and 4 bases at J, with 16 bases between the two ends. Germline lookup yields CDR1 MNHNS and CDR2 SASEGT. DNA for the CDR3: TGTGCCAGCAGCGGGAGACTGCAGGGGAATCAGCCCCAGCATTTT. Translating it yields CASSGRLQGNQPQHF.

This chain uses TRBV6-5 with TRBJ2-3, with a weak D call TRBD1 (6 bases). Germline loops: CDR1 MNHEY, CDR2 SVGAGI. V shed 2 bases and J shed 6 bases, with 6 bases lying between them. The CDR3 has 12 residues. CDR3 DNA: TGTGCCAGCAGTTACACAGGGGATACGCAGTATTTT. Protein sequence: CASSYTGDTQYF.

This clone was recorded only once. V usage is TRBV28 and J usage is TRBJ1-6, with 8 bases that match TRBD1. V lost 2 bases and J lost 10; bases outside the gene matches: 7. Germline CDR1 MDHEN, CDR2 SYDVKM. The CDR3 is made up of 15 amino acids. CDR3 residues: CASSLEDREDSPLHF. CDR3 bases: TGTGCCAGCAGTTTAGAGGACAGGGAGGACTCACCCCTCCACTTT.